The entry below describes one T cell receptor beta chain. Its antigen is still unknown. Base qualities were left out, and no much larger clone turns up one base away. The sample belongs to a study of cytotoxic CD8 clonotypes in ibrutinib-treated CLL (dated by TCRdb to 2020 to 2022). Context from the whole study: In this cohort, about 15 patients were treatment-naive and ten to eleven were relapsed/refractory, while fewer than 18 had unmutated IGHV. Responses were partial in roughly 24 patients and complete in 2; after median around 72 months follow-up, about 14 stayed in remission and around 12 progressed. The response samples were drawn at a median of 12 months into treatment, with a range of about 6 to 36 months. On average, each sample yielded about 250,000 productive templates and about 94,000 productive rearrangements. Of the 80 to 95 participants in the trial, roughly 25 had longitudinal samples available. Cryopreserved peripheral blood mononuclear cells were obtained prior to treatment, at the time of response, and at either disease progression or sustained remission. Every remission and progressive disease sample was obtained while ibrutinib was still being received by the patients.

What the research found in general, with its limitations: Public clonotypes were rare and either contracted or stayed stable during treatment, and the rise in clonality at ibrutinib response reflected the expansion of private clonotypes. Sampling times were not matched between patients in sustained remission and patients whose disease was progressing, and lymph node repertoires were not examined. At baseline, clonality was higher than in age-matched healthy donors and showed a strong correlation with circulating CD8+ T-cell counts. An increase in clonality was observed at ibrutinib response, with clonality remaining stable during sustained remission and falling back toward baseline at progression.

The time point label on this specimen signifies: approximately 11 months on ibrutinib. Roughly 2 micrograms of genomic DNA were extracted from cryopreserved PBMCs for TCR beta library preparation. High-throughput TCR beta sequencing was performed on longitudinal blood samples from CLL patients receiving ibrutinib monotherapy. Patients were enrolled in a phase 2 open-label single-center ibrutinib monotherapy trial. The CDR3 runs 15 amino acids, cysteine and phenylalanine included. Only CDR3 DNA is held: 45 bases, read in frame from base 1. CDR1 MNHNY and CDR2 SVGAGI were looked up in the germline V gene (reference sequence). The V and J ends are trimmed by 4 bases and 0 bases, leaving 13 bases between them. Each clonotype received, on average, around 9.6x coverage in deep resolution sequencing performed on a MiSeq, where the target depth lay between 1 in 1 million and 1 in 200,000 T cells. TCR beta libraries were generated with the immunoSEQ hsTCRB Kit. The published analysis was carried out like this. Data were analyzed with ImmunoSEQ Data Assistant and ImmunoSEQ Analyzer, with V, D and J genes assigned per IMGT definitions. Clonality, which ranges from 0 to 1, was calculated as one minus the normalized Shannon entropy of productive rearrangement frequencies. Only overrepresented clonotypes making up at least 0.05% of the repertoire of each patient were included in the public clonotype analysis. Repertoires from 10 to 15 age-matched healthy donors in immuneACCESS were used as clonality controls. This is the immuneACCESS table as TCRdb keeps it, with only in-frame sequences that have V and J called. A part of the clones is gone; compared with another copy, unresolved V genes explain less than half, and the rest is unexplained. V, J and clone size are those of that table, while D and trimming were read from the DNA. For this sample the table gives some 70,000 clones, of which roughly nine tenths were detected only once. The leading ten clones occupy 3.1% of the sample.

The starting material was PBMCs, obtained after 12 months of ibrutinib treatment. The origin of this receptor is a human donor with chronic lymphocytic leukemia. The sequence links TRBV6-6 to TRBJ2-7, and possibly TRBD2, on 6 matching bases. In nucleotide form, the sequence is TGTGCCAGCAGTTCCCGGGACTTCGACTCCTACGAGCAGTACTTC. The resulting protein is CASSSRDFDSYEQYF.